The 8 T cell receptor beta chains reported below all come from one sample, sequenced in a study of regulatory T cells in long-lasting Graves disease. Regarding time point: newly diagnosed GD, antithyroid drugs for less than 3 months. There was RNA extracted from PBMCs, and the TCR library was made from it. With iRepertoire HTBI primers and Arm-PCR of CDR3 regions, TCR beta libraries were built. TCRdb called the multiplex PCR reads again in MiXCR, with one record for every CDR3 protein. The repertoire consists of around 400,000 distinct CDR3 sequences, with 15% occurring once and the leading ten covering about 7.6%. In addition, the sample was reused for a study of T cells in Graves' hyperthyroidism and ophthalmopathy.

Specimen: peripheral blood mononuclear cells (PBMCs), collected at new diagnosis, from a patient treated with antithyroid drugs. These receptors all come from a woman in her thirties or forties with Graves disease.

This clonotype turned up a few times. The J gene is TRBJ1-4, the V gene TRBV5-1, with D hard to call. The germline V gene encodes CDR1 SGHRS and CDR2 YFSETQ. The CDR3 loop spans 14 amino acids. V lost 0 bases and J lost 4, with 7 bases in between. The CDR3: CASSLAGDNEKLFF. CDR3 DNA sequence: TGCGCCAGCAGCTTGGCCGGGGATAATGAAAAACTGTTTTTT.

This clonotype was found many times. The V and J genes are TRBV6-5 and TRBJ1-6; 7 nucleotides line up with TRBD1. This CDR3 has 15 amino acids. CDR1 and CDR2 from the germline V gene are MNHEY and SVGAGI. V was clipped by 4 bases and J by 8 bases; unmatched bases: 8. This CDR3 reads CASSSDREIDSPLHF. The CDR3 DNA reads TGTGCCAGCAGTTCCGACAGGGAGATAGATTCACCCCTCCACTTT.

This clonotype has at least ten counts. The chain carries TRBV28 and TRBJ2-3; 8 bases align to TRBD2. In germline, CDR1 is MDHEN, CDR2 SYDVKM. With 3 bases clipped from V and 3 bases from J, the junction kept 8 bases outside the gene matches. The CDR3 consists of 16 residues. The CDR3 reads CASSFRREVKTDTQYF. The DNA of the CDR3 is TGTGCCAGCAGTTTTCGGCGGGAGGTAAAAACAGATACGCAGTATTTT.

Only a few counts were recorded for this clonotype. The rearrangement joins TRBV13 to TRBJ2-1; 15 positions match TRBD2. There are 17 residues in the CDR3. Trimming removed 3 bases from V and 4 bases from J; junction bases left unmatched: 4. The germline V gene has CDR1 PRHDT and CDR2 FYEKMQ (reference sequence). CDR3 residues: CASSLGTSGRNYNEQFF. CDR3 coding DNA: TGTGCCAGCAGCTTGGGGACTAGCGGGAGGAATTACAATGAGCAGTTCTTC.

This clonotype was recorded many times. The genes are TRBV28 and TRBJ1-4; tentative D call: TRBD1 (6 bases). V lost 5 bases and J 7 bases, leaving 17 bases between the germline ends. Per the germline V gene, CDR1 is MDHEN and CDR2 is SYDVKM. This CDR3 comprises 15 residues. The CDR3 loop is CASSQVGGPSEKLFF. In DNA form, the CDR3 reads TGTGCCAGCAGTCAAGTGGGGGGGCCGAGTGAAAAACTGTTTTTT.

This clonotype was found a few times. This sequence joins TRBV19 and TRBJ1-5; the D gene is possibly TRBD1 (6 bases). Germline V gene data show CDR1 as LNHDA and CDR2 as SQIVND (reference sequence). The CDR3 has 16 residues. The V gene lost 5 bases and the J gene lost 0 bases, with 14 bases spanning the gap. The CDR3, as DNA: TGTGCCAGTAGTCACGGGACAACATATAGCAATCAGCCCCAGCATTTT. Translating it yields CASSHGTTYSNQPQHF. The full variable domain, in which reference TRBV19 and TRBJ1-5 provide the parts outside the CDR3, is DGGITQSPKYLFRKEGQNVTLSCEQNLNHDAMYWYRQDPGQGLRLIYYSQIVNDFQKGDIAEGYSVSREKKESFPLTVTSAQKNPTAFYLCASSHGTTYSNQPQHFGDGTRLSIL.

This clonotype has a count of ten or more. The V and J genes are TRBV12-3 or TRBV12-4 and TRBJ2-7; the match to TRBD1 covers 7 bases. The V and J ends lost 9 bases and 2 bases, in that order; junction bases with no gene match: 7. This CDR3 comprises 13 residues. The chain's CDR3 is CASRQGDPYEQYF. Here the CDR3 DNA reads TGTGCCAGTCGACAGGGAGATCCCTACGAGCAGTACTTC.

To note about this clonotype: This sequence is one base from a far larger clone and is likely a read error. The gene calls are TRBV2 and TRBJ2-1; either TRBD1 or TRBD2 may supply D (5 bases each). V lost 8 bases and J lost 8, with 19 bases in between. This CDR3 contains 14 residues. The germline gives CDR1 SNHLY, CDR2 FYNNEI. CDR3: CASLRDAPYDEQFF. As DNA, the CDR3 is TGTGCCAGCCTCCGGGACGCCCCATACGATGAGCAGTTCTTC.